This T cell receptor (beta chain) was retrieved from a study of T cell changes during pregnancy in multiple sclerosis. Produced via immunoSEQ multiplex PCR; TCRdb's table is partial and in-frame only. Here the sample spans 65,000 to 75,000 clones, 90% to 95% being singletons. The CDR3 spans 12 residues. With V trimmed by 5 bases and J by 9 bases, 1 base remained unmatched. In germline, CDR1 is SGHVS, CDR2 FQNEAQ. Sequencing used peripheral blood, obtained in the third trimester of pregnancy. This rearrangement joins TRBV7-8 to TRBJ1-4; 9 nucleotides agree with TRBD1. This sequence originates from a female donor in good health, enrolled as a control in a pregnancy study. CDR3 in DNA: TGTGCCAGCAGCACAGGGGGCAAAAAACTGTTTTTT. As protein: CASSTGGKKLFF. The full variable domain, completed using reference TRBV7-8 and TRBJ1-4, is GAGVSQSPRYKVAKRGQDVALRCDPISGHVSLFWYQQALGQGPEFLTYFQNEAQLDKSGLPSDRFFAERPEGSVSTLKIQRTQQEDSAVYLCASSTGGKKLFFGSGTQLSVL.